This T cell receptor (beta chain) was sequenced in a study of cytomegalovirus exposure and HLA in healthy donors. Concerning this clone itself: The antigen is not known.

The CDR3 spans 14 residues. The germline V gene encodes CDR1 SGHVS and CDR2 FQNEAQ. The junction had 4 bases not matched to a gene; V was cut back by 4 bases and J by 4 bases. General study results and limits: Near-uniform donor sequencing depth was presumed by presence/absence analyses. Sequencing likely produced, as an artifact, a cluster of highly shared sequence variants. The study found most TCR sequences rare, yet found some public TCRs in many donors.

In the PCR, 60 Vbeta and 13 Jbeta primers were used. The repertoire was sequenced with immunoSEQ multiplex PCR; TCRdb's copy has only in-frame clones and lacks some. The sample records 100,000 to 150,000 clones, about four fifths being singletons. This sequence originates from a woman in her thirties or forties in good health and CMV-seropositive. The gene calls are TRBV7-8 and TRBJ1-3, with 7 bases identical to TRBD1. The sequenced material came from PBMCs. This chain's CDR3 is CASSSPDRGNTIYF. CDR3 nucleotides: TGTGCCAGCAGCTCCCCGGACAGGGGAAACACCATATATTTT.